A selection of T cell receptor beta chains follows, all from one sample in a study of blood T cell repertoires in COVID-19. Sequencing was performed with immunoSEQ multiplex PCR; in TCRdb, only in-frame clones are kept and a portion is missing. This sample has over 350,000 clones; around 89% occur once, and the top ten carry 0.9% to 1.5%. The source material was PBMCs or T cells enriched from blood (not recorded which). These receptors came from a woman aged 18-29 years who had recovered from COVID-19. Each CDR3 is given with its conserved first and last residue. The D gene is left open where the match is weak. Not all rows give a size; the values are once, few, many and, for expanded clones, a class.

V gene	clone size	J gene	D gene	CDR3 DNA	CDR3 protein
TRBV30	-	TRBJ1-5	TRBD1	TGTGCCTGGGGGGGACAGCAGGATCAGCCCCAGCATTTT	CAWGGQQDQPQHF
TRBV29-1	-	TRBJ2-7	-	TGCAGCGTTGCGTGGCGCAGACATAGCTCCTACGAGCAGTACTTC	CSVAWRRHSSYEQYF
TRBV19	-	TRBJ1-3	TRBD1	TGTGCCAGTAGCTCGACAGGGTCCTCTGGAAACACCATATATTTT	CASSSTGSSGNTIYF
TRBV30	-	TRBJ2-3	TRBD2	TGTGCCTGGAGCGGGCGGGGGGGCTCAGTTCGCACAGATACGCAGTATTTT	CAWSGRGGSVRTDTQYF
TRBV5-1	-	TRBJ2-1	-	TGCGCCAGCAGCTTGGACTTATCATCCTACAATGAGCAGTTCTTC	CASSLDLSSYNEQFF
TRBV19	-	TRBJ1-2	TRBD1	TGTGCCACTCGTCCCGGGACAGGGACCCAGGGCTATGGCTACACCTTC	CATRPGTGTQGYGYTF
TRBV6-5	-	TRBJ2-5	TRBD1	TGTGCCAGACAGGGACAGGGAGAGACCCAGTACTTC	CARQGQGETQYF
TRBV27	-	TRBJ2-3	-	TGTGCCAGCAGTTCCATTAGCGCGTTGCACACAGATACGCAGTATTTT	CASSSISALHTDTQYF
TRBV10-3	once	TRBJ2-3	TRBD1	TGTGCCATCAGTGACCTAATCGGGACAGGGCGCCCAGATACGCAGTATTTT	CAISDLIGTGRPDTQYF
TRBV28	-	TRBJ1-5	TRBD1	TGTGCCAGCAGCCGTGACAGGGGAGGCCAGCCCCAGCATTTT	CASSRDRGGQPQHF
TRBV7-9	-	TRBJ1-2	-	TGTGCCAGCAGCTTAACGAGCGGGGGGGCGCACGATGGCTACACCTTC	CASSLTSGGAHDGYTF
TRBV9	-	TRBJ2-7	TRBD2	TGTGCCAGCAGCGTACGGTCTAGCGGGGTCCACGAGCAGTACTTC	CASSVRSSGVHEQYF
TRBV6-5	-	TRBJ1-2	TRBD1	TGTGCCAGCAGCCACGGACAGGCTGGTGGCTACACCTTC	CASSHGQAGGYTF
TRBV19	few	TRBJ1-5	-	TGTGCCACCCGAGACAGGTCCTCGGTTCTCAATCAGCCCCAGCATTTT	CATRDRSSVLNQPQHF
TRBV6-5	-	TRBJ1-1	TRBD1	TGTGCCAGCAGGCCTGGACAGGGAAGGAACACTGAAGCTTTCTTT	CASRPGQGRNTEAFF
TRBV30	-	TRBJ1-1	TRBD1	TGTGCCTGGGGGACAGGGGGCAACTCTGAAGCTTTCTTT	CAWGTGGNSEAFF
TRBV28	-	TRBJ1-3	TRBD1	TGTGCCAGCAGCGAAACAGGGGCCCTCTCTGGAAACACCATATATTTT	CASSETGALSGNTIYF
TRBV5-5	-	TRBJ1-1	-	TGTGCCAGCAGCCTACTTCAGGGAGGGGTCACTGAAGCTTTCTTT	CASSLLQGGVTEAFF
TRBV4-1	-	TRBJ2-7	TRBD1	TGCGCCAGCAGCCGGGGACAGGTCTACGAGCAGTACTTC	CASSRGQVYEQYF
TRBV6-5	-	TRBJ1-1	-	TGTGCCAGCAGCCGTCTAATAAGGGGAAACACTGAAGCTTTCTTT	CASSRLIRGNTEAFF
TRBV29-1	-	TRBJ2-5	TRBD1	TGCAGCGTTGACCCCTCAGGGGGAGAGACCCAGTACTTC	CSVDPSGGETQYF
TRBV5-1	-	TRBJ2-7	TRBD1	TGCGCCAGCAGCTGGGACAGGGGCACATACGAGCAGTACTTC	CASSWDRGTYEQYF
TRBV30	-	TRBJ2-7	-	TGTGCCTGGAGGGGTCAGGGCAACTCCTACGAGCAGTACTTC	CAWRGQGNSYEQYF
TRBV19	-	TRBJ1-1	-	TGTGCCAGTAGTATGGGGAGGAACACTGAAGCTTTCTTT	CASSMGRNTEAFF
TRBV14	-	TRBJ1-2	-	TGTGCCAGCTCCAGGATTGGCTATGGCTACACCTTC	CASSRIGYGYTF